A selection of T cell receptor beta chains follows, all from one sample in a study of blood T cell repertoires in COVID-19. TCRdb keeps only in-frame clones here, not all; method: immunoSEQ multiplex PCR. The sample carries roughly 390,000 clones, around 87% recorded once. Specimen: peripheral blood. The receptors shown here come from a woman under 40 with COVID-19, enrolled during active disease. Each CDR3 is given with its conserved first and last residue. The D gene is left open where the match is weak. Expanded clones get a size class; other rows say once, few or many, or leave the size out.

V	J	D	size	CDR3	DNA
TRBV28	TRBJ2-5	NA	NA	CASRRQIQETQYF	TGTGCCAGCAGACGACAGATCCAAGAGACCCAGTACTTC
TRBV7-3	TRBJ2-3	NA	NA	CASSLTRGTDTQYF	TGTGCCAGCAGCCTCACACGGGGGACAGATACGCAGTATTTT
TRBV4-2	TRBJ2-2	TRBD2	few	CASSQDKAGAVTLNTGELFF	TGTGCCAGCAGCCAAGACAAGGCGGGAGCGGTAACTTTGAACACCGGGGAGCTGTTTTTT
TRBV6-5	TRBJ1-1	NA	NA	CASGTGTQQAIF	TGTGCCAGCGGAACCGGGACACAACAGGCTATCTTT
TRBV30	TRBJ1-2	NA	NA	CACTKGGFYGYTF	TGTGCCTGTACCAAGGGAGGGTTTTATGGCTACACCTTC
TRBV2	TRBJ2-5	TRBD2	NA	CASSEAQRGAQYF	TGTGCCAGCAGTGAAGCTCAGCGGGGGGCCCAGTACTTC
TRBV5-4	TRBJ2-5	TRBD1	once	CASSRTGTVSTQYF	TGTGCCAGCAGCCGGACCGGGACAGTTAGTACCCAGTACTTC
TRBV28	TRBJ1-4	TRBD1	few	CASSLWGQATNEKLFF	TGTGCCAGCAGTTTATGGGGACAGGCGACTAATGAAAAACTGTTTTTT
TRBV9	TRBJ2-5	TRBD1	once	CASSPRGTDETQYF	TGTGCCAGCAGCCCTCGTGGGACAGATGAGACCCAGTACTTC
TRBV28	TRBJ2-2	NA	NA	CASSRLSGVLNTGELFF	TGTGCCAGCAGTCGACTGTCGGGAGTTTTGAACACCGGGGAGCTGTTTTTT
TRBV30	TRBJ1-2	TRBD1	NA	CASTGTGYGYTF	TGTGCCTCCACCGGGACAGGCTATGGCTACACCTTC
TRBV28	TRBJ2-2	TRBD1	many	CASAGTGRFTGELFF	TGTGCCAGCGCCGGGACAGGGAGGTTTACCGGGGAGCTGTTTTTT
TRBV30	TRBJ2-3	TRBD1	NA	CAWKPSRGRRDTQYF	TGTGCCTGGAAACCGAGCAGGGGGCGCAGAGATACGCAGTATTTT
TRBV6-2/TRBV6-3	TRBJ1-2	TRBD1	NA	CASSYPTGVYGYTF	TGTGCCAGCAGTTATCCGACAGGGGTCTATGGCTACACCTTC
TRBV7-8	TRBJ2-1	TRBD2	NA	CASSLTSGGYNEQFF	TGTGCCAGCAGCCTAACTAGCGGGGGCTACAATGAGCAGTTCTTC
TRBV28	TRBJ2-7	NA	once	CASSYSLAGALSSYEQYF	TGTGCCAGCAGTTACTCTTTGGCAGGGGCCCTAAGCTCCTACGAGCAGTACTTC
TRBV3-1/TRBV3-2	TRBJ2-1	TRBD2	NA	CASSLRLAGFSHEQFF	TGTGCCAGCAGCCTAAGACTAGCGGGATTTTCTCATGAGCAGTTCTTC
TRBV29-1	TRBJ2-7	TRBD2	NA	CSARDGDYVGQYF	TGCAGCGCCCGGGACGGGGACTACGTTGGGCAGTACTTC
TRBV15	TRBJ1-1	NA	NA	CATSAHRQNTEAFF	TGTGCCACCAGCGCCCATCGACAGAACACTGAAGCTTTCTTT
TRBV11-3	TRBJ2-1	NA	NA	CASSLTAVGYNEQFF	TGTGCCAGCAGCTTAACGGCGGTGGGCTACAATGAGCAGTTCTTC
TRBV25-1	TRBJ1-1	NA	NA	CASSDSRANTEAFF	TGTGCCAGCAGTGACTCCAGGGCGAACACTGAAGCTTTCTTT
TRBV7-2	TRBJ2-2	TRBD1	NA	CASSRDSAGELFF	TGTGCCAGCAGTCGGGACAGCGCCGGGGAGCTGTTTTTT
TRBV10-3	TRBJ2-5	TRBD1	once	CAISGKETGGETQYF	TGTGCCATCAGTGGGAAGGAGACAGGGGGAGAGACCCAGTACTTC
TRBV4-1	TRBJ2-7	TRBD2	NA	CASSQVASGSYEQYF	TGCGCCAGCAGCCAAGTCGCTAGCGGGAGTTACGAGCAGTACTTC
TRBV10-2	TRBJ2-2	TRBD2	NA	CASSAVGGTGELFF	TGCGCCAGCAGTGCGGTCGGGGGGACCGGGGAGCTGTTTTTT
TRBV27	TRBJ2-3	TRBD2	NA	CASSFTSGTDTQYF	TGTGCCAGCAGTTTCACTAGCGGCACAGATACGCAGTATTTT
TRBV11-2	TRBJ2-7	TRBD1	NA	CASSAETGGSYEQYF	TGTGCCAGCAGCGCCGAGACAGGGGGTTCCTACGAGCAGTACTTC
TRBV7-3	TRBJ2-5	TRBD2	NA	CASSAGVGETQYF	TGTGCCAGCAGCGCGGGGGTGGGAGAGACCCAGTACTTC
TRBV2	TRBJ2-3	TRBD2	once	CASSVSGRAADTQYF	TGTGCCAGCAGTGTTAGCGGGAGGGCCGCAGATACGCAGTATTTT
TRBV5-8	TRBJ2-3	TRBD1	few	CASRVPGQSTDTQYF	TGTGCCAGCAGAGTCCCGGGACAGAGCACAGATACGCAGTATTTT
TRBV5-1	TRBJ2-2	NA	NA	CASSPGLPLNTGELFF	TGCGCCAGCAGTCCGGGACTCCCGTTGAACACCGGGGAGCTGTTTTTT
TRBV5-1	TRBJ1-4	NA	NA	CASSFEGSGANEKLFF	TGCGCCAGCAGCTTCGAGGGATCGGGGGCTAATGAAAAACTGTTTTTT
TRBV5-5	TRBJ2-3	TRBD2	NA	CASSLLPLAGSQYF	TGTGCCAGCAGCCTCCTCCCACTAGCGGGATCGCAGTATTTT
TRBV7-8	TRBJ1-1	NA	NA	CASSPTATNTEAFF	TGTGCCAGCAGCCCAACAGCAACGAACACTGAAGCTTTCTTT
TRBV27	TRBJ2-2	NA	NA	CASSLSETDYTGELFF	TGTGCCAGCAGTTTATCGGAGACAGATTACACCGGGGAGCTGTTTTTT
TRBV7-2	TRBJ1-1	NA	few	CASSLQGNTEAFF	TGTGCCAGCAGCTTACAGGGGAACACTGAAGCTTTCTTT
TRBV11-2	TRBJ2-5	NA	NA	CASSLDRTMEKTQYF	TGTGCCAGCAGCTTAGATAGGACAATGGAGAAGACCCAGTACTTC
TRBV5-4	TRBJ2-7	TRBD1	NA	CASSFGQGPYEQYF	TGTGCCAGCAGCTTCGGACAGGGCCCCTACGAGCAGTACTTC
TRBV6-5	TRBJ1-6	NA	NA	CASSYGQNSPLHF	TGTGCCAGCAGTTACGGACAGAATTCACCCCTCCACTTT
TRBV29-1	TRBJ2-2	TRBD2	once	CSVEGGGTGGELFF	TGCAGCGTTGAGGGCGGGGGAACTGGCGGGGAGCTGTTTTTT
TRBV3-1/TRBV3-2	TRBJ2-7	TRBD2	once	CASSQAMRLAGAYEQYF	TGTGCCAGCAGCCAAGCTATGCGACTAGCGGGAGCCTACGAGCAGTACTTC
TRBV7-7	TRBJ1-5	TRBD1	few	CASSFAGQVDMPQHF	TGTGCTAGCAGCTTTGCGGGACAGGTCGACATGCCCCAGCATTTT
TRBV28	TRBJ2-7	NA	NA	CASNPRVSSYEQYF	TGTGCCAGCAATCCACGGGTCAGCTCCTACGAGCAGTACTTC